The TCR beta chain under discussion was sequenced for a study of T cells in women clearing cervical HPV infection. Measured with immunoSEQ multiplex PCR; TCRdb has only the in-frame clones, and not every one. In all, the sample yields fewer than 30,000 clones. Whole-study findings and limits: Combining TCR richness with V gene abundances gave roughly 0.8 AUC.

Comments on this clone: Its antigen remains unidentified.

Sequenced sample: blood buffy coat. The origin of this receptor is a woman between 18 and 69 years old with a cervical HPV16 infection that either progressed to CIN3+ or cleared (not recorded which).

CDR3 protein: CSASAPGQGAVEQFF. The CDR3 DNA, read in part, is TGCAGTGCTAGTGCCCCGGGACAGGGGGCCGTTGAG. This chain joins TRBV20-1 and TRBJ2-1, with 12 bases identical to TRBD1. Read coverage stops 3 residues before the CDR3 terminus; the germline J gene supplies the remainder. Losses at the gene ends were 3 bases for V and 9 bases for J; bases not matched to a gene: 9. Germline values: CDR1 DFQATT, CDR2 SNEGSKA (reference sequence). The CDR3 runs 15 residues.